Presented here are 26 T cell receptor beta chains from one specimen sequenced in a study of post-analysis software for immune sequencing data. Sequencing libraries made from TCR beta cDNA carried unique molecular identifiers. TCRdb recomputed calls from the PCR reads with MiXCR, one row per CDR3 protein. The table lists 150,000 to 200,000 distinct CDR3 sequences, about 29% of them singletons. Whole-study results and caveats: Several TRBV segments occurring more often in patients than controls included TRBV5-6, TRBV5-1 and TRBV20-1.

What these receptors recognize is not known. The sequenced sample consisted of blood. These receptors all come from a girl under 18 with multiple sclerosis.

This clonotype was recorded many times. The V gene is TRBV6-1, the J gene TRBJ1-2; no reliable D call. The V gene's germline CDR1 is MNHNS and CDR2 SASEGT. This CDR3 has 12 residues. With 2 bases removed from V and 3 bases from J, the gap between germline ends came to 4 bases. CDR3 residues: CASSETDYGYTF. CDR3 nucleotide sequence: TGTGCCAGCAGTGAAACAGACTATGGCTACACCTTC.

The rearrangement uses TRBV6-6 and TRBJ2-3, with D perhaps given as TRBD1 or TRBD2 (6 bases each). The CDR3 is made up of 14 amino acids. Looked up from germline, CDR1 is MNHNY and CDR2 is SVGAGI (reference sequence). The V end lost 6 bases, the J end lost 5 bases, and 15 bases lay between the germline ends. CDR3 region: CASRTGGSEDTQYF. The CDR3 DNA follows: TGTGCCAGCAGGACCGGGGGCTCGGAAGATACGCAGTATTTT.

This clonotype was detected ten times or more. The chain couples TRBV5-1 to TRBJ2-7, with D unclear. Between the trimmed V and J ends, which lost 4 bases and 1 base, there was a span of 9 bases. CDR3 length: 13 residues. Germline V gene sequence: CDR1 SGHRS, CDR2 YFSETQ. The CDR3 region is CASSPDGSYEQYF. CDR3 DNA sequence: TGCGCCAGCAGCCCGGACGGGTCCTACGAGCAGTACTTC.

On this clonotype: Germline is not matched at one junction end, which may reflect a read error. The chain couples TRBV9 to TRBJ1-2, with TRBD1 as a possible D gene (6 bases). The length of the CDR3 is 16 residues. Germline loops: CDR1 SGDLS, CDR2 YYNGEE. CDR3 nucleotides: TGTGCCAGCAGCGTAACCACCCAGGGGTTCGGGAATGGCCACACCTTC. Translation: CASSVTTQGFGNGHTF.

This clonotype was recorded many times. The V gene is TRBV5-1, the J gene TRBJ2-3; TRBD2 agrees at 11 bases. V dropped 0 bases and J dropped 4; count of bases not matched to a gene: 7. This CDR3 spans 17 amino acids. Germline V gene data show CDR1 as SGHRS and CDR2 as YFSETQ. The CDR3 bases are TGCGCCAGCAGCTTGGGTTCTAGCGGGAGGAGGTCAGATACGCAGTATTTT. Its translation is CASSLGSSGRRSDTQYF.

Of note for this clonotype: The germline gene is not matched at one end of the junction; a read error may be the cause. In DNA, the CDR3 is TGTGTCAGCAGTTTGAATAAGGGGGTTCAAAACGAGCGGTACTTC. Translation gives CVSSLNKGVQNERYF. The chain joins TRBV28 to TRBJ2-7; D might be TRBD1 (6 bases). The CDR3 is made up of 15 amino acids. Per germline, CDR1 MDHEN and CDR2 SYDVKM.

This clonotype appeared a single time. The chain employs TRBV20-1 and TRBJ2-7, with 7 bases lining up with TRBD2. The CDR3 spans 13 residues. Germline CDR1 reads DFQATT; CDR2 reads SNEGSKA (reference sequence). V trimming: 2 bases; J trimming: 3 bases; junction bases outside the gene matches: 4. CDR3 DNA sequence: TGCAGTGCTAGAATACGGGACTACTACGAGCAGTACTTC. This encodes CSARIRDYYEQYF.

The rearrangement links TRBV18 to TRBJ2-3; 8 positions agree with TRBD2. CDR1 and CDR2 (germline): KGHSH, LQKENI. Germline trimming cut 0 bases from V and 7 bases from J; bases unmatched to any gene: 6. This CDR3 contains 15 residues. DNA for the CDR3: TGTGCCAGCTCACCACCCAGCGGGAGTCAAAATACGCAGTATTTT. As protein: CASSPPSGSQNTQYF. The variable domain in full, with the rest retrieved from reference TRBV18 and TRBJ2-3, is NAGVMQNPRHLVRRRGQEARLRCSPMKGHSHVYWYRQLPEEGLKFMVYLQKENIIDESGMPKERFSAEFPKEGPSILRIQQVVRGDSAAYFCASSPPSGSQNTQYFGPGTRLTVL.

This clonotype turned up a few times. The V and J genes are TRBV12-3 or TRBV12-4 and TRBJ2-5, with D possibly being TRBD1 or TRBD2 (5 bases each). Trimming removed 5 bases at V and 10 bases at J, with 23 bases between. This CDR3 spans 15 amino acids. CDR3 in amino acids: CASSPYGGHLRIQYF. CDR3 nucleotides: TGTGCCAGCAGTCCGTACGGAGGACACCTCCGGATCCAGTACTTC.

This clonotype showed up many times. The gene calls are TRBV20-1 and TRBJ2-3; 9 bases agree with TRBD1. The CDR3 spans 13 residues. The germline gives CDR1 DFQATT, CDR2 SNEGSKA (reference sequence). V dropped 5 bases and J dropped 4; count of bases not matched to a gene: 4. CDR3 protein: CSAGQGKADTQYF. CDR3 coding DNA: TGCAGTGCTGGACAGGGGAAGGCAGATACGCAGTATTTT.

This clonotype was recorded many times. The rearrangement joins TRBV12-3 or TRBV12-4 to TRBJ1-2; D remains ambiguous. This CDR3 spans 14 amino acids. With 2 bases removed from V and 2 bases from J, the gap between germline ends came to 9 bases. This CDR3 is CASSLRDPNYGYTF. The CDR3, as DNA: TGTGCCAGCAGTTTAAGGGATCCAAACTATGGCTACACCTTC.

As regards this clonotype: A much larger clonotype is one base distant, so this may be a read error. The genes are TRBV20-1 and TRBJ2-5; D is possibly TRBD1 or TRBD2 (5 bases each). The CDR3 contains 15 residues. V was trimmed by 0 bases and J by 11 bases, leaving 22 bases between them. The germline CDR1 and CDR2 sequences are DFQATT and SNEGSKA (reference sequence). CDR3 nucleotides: TGCAGTGCTAGAGAGGGGACCCGCGACGGCAATGAGCAGTACTTC. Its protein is CSAREGTRDGNEQYF.

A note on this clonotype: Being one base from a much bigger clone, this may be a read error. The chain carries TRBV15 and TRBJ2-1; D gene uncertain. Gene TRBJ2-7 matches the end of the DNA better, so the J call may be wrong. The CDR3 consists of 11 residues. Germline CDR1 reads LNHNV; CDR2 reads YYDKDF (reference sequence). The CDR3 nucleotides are TGTGCCACCAGCGGATACAATGAGCAGTACTTC. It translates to CATSGYNEQYF.

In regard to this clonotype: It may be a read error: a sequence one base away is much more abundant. The CDR3 protein is CASSLGGQLSDGYTF. The CDR3 DNA is TGTGCCAGCAGTTTAGGGGGCCAGCTTAGCGATGGCTACACCTTC. The chain is built from TRBV28 and TRBJ1-2; the D gene is possibly TRBD1 (6 bases). Germline CDR1 reads MDHEN; CDR2 reads SYDVKM. The CDR3 totals 15 residues. V was pared by 2 bases and J by 6 bases, with 16 bases between.

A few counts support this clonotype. The CDR3 DNA reads TGTGCCAGCACCAACGAGGGGAACACTGAAGCTTTCTTT. Protein product: CASTNEGNTEAFF. The chain has TRBV6-6 and TRBJ1-1; D is unclear. The V gene lost 7 bases and the J gene lost 1 base, with 10 bases spanning the gap. Germline V gene data show CDR1 as MNHNY and CDR2 as SVGAGI (reference sequence). There are 13 residues in the CDR3.

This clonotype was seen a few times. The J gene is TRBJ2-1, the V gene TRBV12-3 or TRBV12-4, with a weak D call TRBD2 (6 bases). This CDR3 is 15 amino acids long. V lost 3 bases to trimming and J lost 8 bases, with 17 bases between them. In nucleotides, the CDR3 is TGTGCCAGCAGTTTTGGGGGAGGCCGACGGTATGAGCAGTTCTTC. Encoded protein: CASSFGGGRRYEQFF.

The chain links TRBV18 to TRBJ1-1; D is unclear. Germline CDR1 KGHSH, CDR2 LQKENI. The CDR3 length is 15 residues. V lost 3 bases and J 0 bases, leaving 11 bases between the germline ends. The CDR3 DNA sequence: TGTGCCAGCTCACCTAAGGGAAACTTGAACACTGAAGCTTTCTTT. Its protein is CASSPKGNLNTEAFF.

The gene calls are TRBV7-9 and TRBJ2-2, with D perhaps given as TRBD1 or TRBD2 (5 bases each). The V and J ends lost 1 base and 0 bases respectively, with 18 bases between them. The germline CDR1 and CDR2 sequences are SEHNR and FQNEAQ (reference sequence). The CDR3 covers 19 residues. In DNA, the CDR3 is TGTGCCAGCAGCTTAGAGGGGACCAGATATTATCCGAACACCGGGGAGCTGTTTTTT. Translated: CASSLEGTRYYPNTGELFF.

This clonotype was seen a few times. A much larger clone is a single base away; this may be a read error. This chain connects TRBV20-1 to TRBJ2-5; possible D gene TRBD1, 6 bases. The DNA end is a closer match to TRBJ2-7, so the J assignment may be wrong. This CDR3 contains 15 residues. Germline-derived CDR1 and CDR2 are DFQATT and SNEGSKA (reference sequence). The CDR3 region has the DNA TGCAGTGCTGGCCCCTGGTTAGGGGGAGCTGGCGAGCAGTACTTC. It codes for CSAGPWLGGAGEQYF.

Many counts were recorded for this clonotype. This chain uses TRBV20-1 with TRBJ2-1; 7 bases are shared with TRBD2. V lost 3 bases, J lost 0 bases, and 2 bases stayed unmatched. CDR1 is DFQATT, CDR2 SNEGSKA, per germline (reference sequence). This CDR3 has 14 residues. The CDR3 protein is CSARGGSSYNEQFF. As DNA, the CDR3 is TGCAGTGCTAGGGGCGGGAGCTCCTACAATGAGCAGTTCTTC.

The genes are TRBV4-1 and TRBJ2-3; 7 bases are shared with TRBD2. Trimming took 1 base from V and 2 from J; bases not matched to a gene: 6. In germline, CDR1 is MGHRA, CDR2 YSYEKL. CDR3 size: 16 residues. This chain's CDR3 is CASSQGGAGFTDTQYF. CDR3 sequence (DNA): TGCGCCAGCAGCCAAGGGGGAGCGGGATTCACAGATACGCAGTATTTT.

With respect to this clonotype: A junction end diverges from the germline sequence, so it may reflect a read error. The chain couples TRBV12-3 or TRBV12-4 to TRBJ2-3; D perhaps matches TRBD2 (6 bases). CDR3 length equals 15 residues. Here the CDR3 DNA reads TGTGCCAGCAGTTTGGGACTTGAGGGAGCAGATGCGCAGTATTTT. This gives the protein CASSLGLEGADAQYF.

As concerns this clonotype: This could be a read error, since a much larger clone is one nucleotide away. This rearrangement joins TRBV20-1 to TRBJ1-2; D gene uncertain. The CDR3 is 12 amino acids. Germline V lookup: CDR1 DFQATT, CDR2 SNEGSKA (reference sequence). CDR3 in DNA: TGCAGTGCTTACGGGAAGATCTATGGCTACATCTTC. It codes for CSAYGKIYGYIF.

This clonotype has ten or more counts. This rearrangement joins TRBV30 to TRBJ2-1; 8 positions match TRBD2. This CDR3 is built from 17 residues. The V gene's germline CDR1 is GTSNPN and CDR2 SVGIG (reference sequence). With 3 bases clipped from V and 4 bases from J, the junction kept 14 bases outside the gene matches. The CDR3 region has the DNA TGTGCCTGGAGGGAAGGGGTAGCGGGAATTTTATACAATGAGCAGTTCTTC. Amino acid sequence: CAWREGVAGILYNEQFF.

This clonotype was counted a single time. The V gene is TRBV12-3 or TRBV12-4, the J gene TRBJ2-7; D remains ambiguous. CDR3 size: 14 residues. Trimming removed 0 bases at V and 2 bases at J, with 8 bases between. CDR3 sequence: CASSLAGPTYEQYF. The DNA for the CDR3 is TGTGCCAGCAGTTTAGCAGGGCCAACCTACGAGCAGTACTTC.

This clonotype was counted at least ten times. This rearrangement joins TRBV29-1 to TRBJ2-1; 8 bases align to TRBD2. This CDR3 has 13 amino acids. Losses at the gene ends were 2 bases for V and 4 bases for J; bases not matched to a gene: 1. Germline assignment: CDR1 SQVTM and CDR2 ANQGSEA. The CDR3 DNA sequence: TGCAGCGTTGAACTAGCGGGTTACAATGAGCAGTTCTTC. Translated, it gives CSVELAGYNEQFF.